One and the same sample provided the 7 T cell receptor beta chains below, sequenced in a study of radiotherapy plus CTLA-4 blockade in lung cancer. Data came from immunoSEQ multiplex PCR; TCRdb stores just in-frame clones and leaves some out. The sample yields roughly 32,000 clones, approximately 70% seen once. The input for sequencing was peripheral blood, taken from a patient treated with radiotherapy plus ipilimumab. These receptors originate from a human donor with non-small cell lung cancer who had stable disease on radiotherapy plus ipilimumab.

A few counts support this clone. The CDR3 DNA reads TGCAGTAGCGAAGGGGCAGTGACGCAGTATTTT. Translated: CSSEGAVTQYF. This chain links TRBV20-1 with TRBJ2-3, with D perhaps TRBD1 (5 bases). Germline V gene lookup returns CDR1 DFQATT and CDR2 SNEGSKA (reference sequence). The CDR3 covers 11 residues. Trimming removed 8 bases at V and 9 bases at J, with 15 bases between.

The chain recombines TRBV11-3 with TRBJ1-1; possibly TRBD1 for D (5 bases). The CDR3 length is 15 residues. Germline V gene sequence: CDR1 SGHNT, CDR2 YENEEA. V was trimmed by 5 bases and J by 1 base, leaving 14 bases between them. This CDR3 is CASSQRGRTNTEAFF. The CDR3 nucleotides are TGTGCCAGCAGCCAGAGGGGCAGGACGAACACTGAAGCTTTCTTT.

The V gene is TRBV12-5, the J gene TRBJ2-1, with D possibly matching TRBD2 (6 bases). V dropped 6 bases and J dropped 0 bases, with 9 bases sitting between them. The length of the CDR3 is 14 residues. The germline V gene has CDR1 LGHNT and CDR2 FRNRAP. The CDR3 DNA reads TGTGCTAGTGGGCGGGGTGTCTCCTACAATGAGCAGTTCTTC. Its protein product is CASGRGVSYNEQFF.

This clone was observed a single time. The chain recombines TRBV7-2 with TRBJ2-7; 9 nucleotides align to TRBD2. CDR3 length equals 15 residues. Looked up from germline, CDR1 is SGHTA and CDR2 is FQGNSA. V was pared by 0 bases and J by 2 bases, with 2 bases of the junction left unmatched. The CDR3 nucleotides are TGTGCCAGCAGCTTAGCGGGCGGGGGGGCCTACGAGCAGTACTTC. Residues: CASSLAGGGAYEQYF.

There are a few counts of this clone. V gene TRBV7-9 combines with J gene TRBJ1-5; D may be TRBD1 (6 bases). Trimming stripped 1 base from V and 0 bases from J, with 10 bases between. Germline loops: CDR1 SEHNR, CDR2 FQNEAQ (reference sequence). CDR3 length equals 16 residues. This CDR3 is CASSLVQGDSNQPQHF. The CDR3 DNA sequence: TGTGCCAGCAGCTTAGTACAGGGTGATAGCAATCAGCCCCAGCATTTT. Looking up the rest from reference TRBV7-9 and TRBJ1-5 gives the full variable domain: DTGVSQNPRHKITKRGQNVTFRCDPISEHNRLYWYRQTLGQGPEFLTYFQNEAQLEKSRLLSDRFSAERPKGSFSTLEIQRTEQGDSAMYLCASSLVQGDSNQPQHFGDGTRLSIL.

This clone has more than one count but fewer than ten. The chain uses TRBV6-5 and TRBJ2-7; no definite D call. The CDR3 loop spans 8 amino acids. Deletions cut 6 bases from V and 6 bases from J, with 0 bases between. CDR1 and CDR2 from the germline V gene are MNHEY and SVGAGI. Here the CDR3 DNA reads TGTGCCAGCAGCGAGCAGTACTTC. The encoded protein is CASSEQYF.

The gene calls are TRBV27 and TRBJ2-7; D is possibly TRBD1 (6 bases). Trimming took off 5 bases at V and 6 bases at J, with 23 bases between the two ends. There are 16 residues in the CDR3. Germline V gene lookup returns CDR1 MNHEY and CDR2 SMNVEV (reference sequence). CDR3 protein: CASSAIPGHNLGEQYF. The DNA for the CDR3 is TGTGCCAGCAGTGCCATTCCGGGACACAACCTTGGCGAGCAGTACTTC.